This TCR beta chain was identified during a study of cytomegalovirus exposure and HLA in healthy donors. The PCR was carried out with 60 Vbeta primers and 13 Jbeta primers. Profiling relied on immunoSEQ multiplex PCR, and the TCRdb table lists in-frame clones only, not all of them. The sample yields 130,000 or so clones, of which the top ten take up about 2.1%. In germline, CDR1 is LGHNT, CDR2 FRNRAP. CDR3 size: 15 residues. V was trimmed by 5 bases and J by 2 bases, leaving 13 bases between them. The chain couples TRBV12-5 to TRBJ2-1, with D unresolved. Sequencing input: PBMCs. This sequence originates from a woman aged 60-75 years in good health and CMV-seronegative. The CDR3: CASGLNLATYNEQFF. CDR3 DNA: TGTGCTAGTGGTCTTAATCTGGCCACCTACAATGAGCAGTTCTTC.